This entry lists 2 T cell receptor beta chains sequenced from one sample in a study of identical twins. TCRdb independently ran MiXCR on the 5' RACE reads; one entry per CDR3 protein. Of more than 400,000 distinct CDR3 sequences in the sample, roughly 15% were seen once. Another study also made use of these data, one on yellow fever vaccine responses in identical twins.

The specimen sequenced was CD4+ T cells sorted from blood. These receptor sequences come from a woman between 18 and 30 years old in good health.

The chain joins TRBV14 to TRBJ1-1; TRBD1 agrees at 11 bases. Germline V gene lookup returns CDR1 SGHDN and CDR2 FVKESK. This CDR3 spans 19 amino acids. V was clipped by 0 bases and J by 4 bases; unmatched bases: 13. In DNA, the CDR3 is TGTGCCAGCAGCCAAGATCAGTTCGAGGACAGGGGGCACCCCACTGAAGCTTTCTTT. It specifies CASSQDQFEDRGHPTEAFF.

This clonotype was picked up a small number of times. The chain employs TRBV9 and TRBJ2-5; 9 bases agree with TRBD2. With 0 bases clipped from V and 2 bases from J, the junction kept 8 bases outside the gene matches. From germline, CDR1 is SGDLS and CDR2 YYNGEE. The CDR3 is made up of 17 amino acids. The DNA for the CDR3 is TGTGCCAGCAGCGTAGAAGGGATAGCGGGAGTTCAAGAGACCCAGTACTTC. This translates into CASSVEGIAGVQETQYF.